This TCR beta chain was recorded in a study of radiation and T cells in renal cell carcinoma. A remark on this clone: The antigen remains undetermined.

Time point reported: blood 2 weeks post-SBRT. Treatment given: 15 Gy SBRT to primary tumor, nephrectomy 4 weeks later. Blood was sampled at baseline, 2 weeks and 4 weeks after SBRT. The study, taken as a whole, reports: Baseline intratumoral clonotype presence is unknown without pretreatment biopsies.

This CDR3 has 17 amino acids. The germline V and J ends were trimmed by 3 bases and 0 bases, with 15 bases remaining between them. Looked up from germline, CDR1 is LNHDA and CDR2 is SQIVND (reference sequence). The repertoire was sequenced with immunoSEQ multiplex PCR; TCRdb's copy has only in-frame clones and lacks some. Of fewer than 90,000 clones in the sample, just over 85% were seen once. V usage is TRBV19 and J usage is TRBJ1-5; no clear D gene. This clonotype was obtained from a woman between 45 and 65 years old with renal cell carcinoma. The sequences come from blood, collected from a patient whose treatment included radiotherapy and nephrectomy. CDR3 protein: CASSMTDFGNSNQPQHF. Here the CDR3 DNA reads TGTGCCAGTAGTATGACGGACTTCGGGAATAGCAATCAGCCCCAGCATTTT.